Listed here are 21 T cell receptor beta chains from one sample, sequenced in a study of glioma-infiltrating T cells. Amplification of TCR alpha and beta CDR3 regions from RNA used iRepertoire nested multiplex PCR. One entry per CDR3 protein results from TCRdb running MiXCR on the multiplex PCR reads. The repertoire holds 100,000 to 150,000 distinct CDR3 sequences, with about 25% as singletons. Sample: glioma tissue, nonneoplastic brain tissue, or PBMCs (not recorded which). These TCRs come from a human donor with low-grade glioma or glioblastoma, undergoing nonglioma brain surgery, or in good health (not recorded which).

The CDR3 coding sequence is TGTGCCACCAGCAGAGGGACAAGGGGACAGGGGGCGGGAGAGACCCAGTACTTC. It codes for CATSRGTRGQGAGETQYF. The gene calls are TRBV15 and TRBJ2-5, with 12 bases lining up with TRBD1. CDR3 length: 18 residues. V lost 1 base to trimming and J lost 4 bases; unmatched junction nucleotides: 10. Germline assignment: CDR1 LNHNV and CDR2 YYDKDF (reference sequence).

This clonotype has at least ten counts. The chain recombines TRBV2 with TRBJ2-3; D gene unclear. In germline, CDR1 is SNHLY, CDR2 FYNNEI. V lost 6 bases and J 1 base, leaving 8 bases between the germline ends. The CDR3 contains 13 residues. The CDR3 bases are TGTGCCAGCAGGACTGCCGGCACAGATACGCAGTATTTT. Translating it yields CASRTAGTDTQYF.

In DNA form, the CDR3 reads TGTGCCAGTAATGCCGTAGCGGGGGGGCACAATGAGCAGTTCTTC. It specifies CASNAVAGGHNEQFF. The chain joins TRBV19 to TRBJ2-1; TRBD2 agrees at 11 bases. Trimming removed 7 bases from V and 5 bases from J; junction bases left unmatched: 7. This CDR3 is 15 amino acids long. From germline, CDR1 is LNHDA and CDR2 SQIVND (reference sequence).

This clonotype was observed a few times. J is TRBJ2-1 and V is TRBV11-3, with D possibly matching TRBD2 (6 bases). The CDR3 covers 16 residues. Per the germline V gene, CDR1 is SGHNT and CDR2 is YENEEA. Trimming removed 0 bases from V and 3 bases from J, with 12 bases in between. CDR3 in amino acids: CASSLELGGYYNEQFF. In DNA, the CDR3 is TGTGCCAGCAGCTTAGAGTTGGGGGGTTACTACAATGAGCAGTTCTTC. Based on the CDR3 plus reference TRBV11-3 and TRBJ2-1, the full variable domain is EAGVVQSPRYKIIEKKQPVAFWCNPISGHNTLYWYLQNLGQGPELLIRYENEEAVDDSQLPKDRFSAERLKGVDSTLKIQPAELGDSAVYLCASSLELGGYYNEQFFGPGTRLTVL.

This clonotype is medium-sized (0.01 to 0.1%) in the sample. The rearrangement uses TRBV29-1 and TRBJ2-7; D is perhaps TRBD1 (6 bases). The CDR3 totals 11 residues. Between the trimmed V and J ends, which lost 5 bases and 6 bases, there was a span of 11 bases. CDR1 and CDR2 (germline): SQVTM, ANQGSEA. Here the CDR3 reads CSVTTGSEQYV. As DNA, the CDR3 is TGCAGCGTTACTACAGGGAGCGAGCAGTACGTC.

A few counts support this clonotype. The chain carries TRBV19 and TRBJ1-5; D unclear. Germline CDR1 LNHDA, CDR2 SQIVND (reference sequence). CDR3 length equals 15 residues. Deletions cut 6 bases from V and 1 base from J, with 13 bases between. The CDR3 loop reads CASSYMMGSNQPQHF. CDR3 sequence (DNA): TGTGCCAGTAGCTACATGATGGGCAGCAATCAGCCCCAGCATTTT.

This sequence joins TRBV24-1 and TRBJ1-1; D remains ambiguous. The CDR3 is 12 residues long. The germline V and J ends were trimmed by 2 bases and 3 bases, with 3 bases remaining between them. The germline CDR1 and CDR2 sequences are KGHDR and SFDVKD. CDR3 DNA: TGTGCCACCAGTGATTCTGACACTGAAGCTTTCTTT. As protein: CATSDSDTEAFF.

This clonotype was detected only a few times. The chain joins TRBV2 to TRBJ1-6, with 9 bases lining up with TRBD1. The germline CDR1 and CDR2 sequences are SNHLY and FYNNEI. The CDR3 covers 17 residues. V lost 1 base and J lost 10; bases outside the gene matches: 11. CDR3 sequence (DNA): TGTGCCAGCAGTGAAGAGTTCCCCGGACAGGGGTCCTCACCCCTCCACTTT. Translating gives CASSEEFPGQGSSPLHF.

CDR3 sequence: CASSPPGTSQETQYF. The CDR3, as DNA: TGTGCCAGCTCACCACCTGGGACTTCACAAGAGACCCAGTACTTC. The chain is built from TRBV18 and TRBJ2-5, with D possibly matching TRBD2 (6 bases). Trimming took 0 bases from V and 2 from J, leaving 10 bases between them. This CDR3 region has 15 residues. Germline CDR1 is KGHSH and CDR2 is LQKENI.

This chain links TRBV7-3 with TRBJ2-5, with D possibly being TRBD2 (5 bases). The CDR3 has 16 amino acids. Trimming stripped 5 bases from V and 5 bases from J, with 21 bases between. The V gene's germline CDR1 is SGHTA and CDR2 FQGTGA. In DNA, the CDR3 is TGTGCCAGCAGCCCCACGGACGGCGGGCTCCGGGAGACCCAGTACTTC. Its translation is CASSPTDGGLRETQYF.

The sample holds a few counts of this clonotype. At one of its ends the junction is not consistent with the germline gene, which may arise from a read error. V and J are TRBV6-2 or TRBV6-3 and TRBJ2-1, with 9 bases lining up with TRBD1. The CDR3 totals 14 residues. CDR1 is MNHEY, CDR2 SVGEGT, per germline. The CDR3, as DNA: TGTGCCAGCAGTGGACAGGGGCACGACAATGAGAAGTTCTTC. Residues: CASSGQGHDNEKFF.

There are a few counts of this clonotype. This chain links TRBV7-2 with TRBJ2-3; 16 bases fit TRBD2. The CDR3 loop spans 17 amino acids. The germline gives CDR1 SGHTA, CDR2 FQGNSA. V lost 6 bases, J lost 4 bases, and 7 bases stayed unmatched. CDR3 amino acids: CASRTPGLAGGPDTQYF. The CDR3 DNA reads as TGTGCCAGCAGGACGCCGGGACTAGCGGGGGGGCCAGATACGCAGTATTTT.

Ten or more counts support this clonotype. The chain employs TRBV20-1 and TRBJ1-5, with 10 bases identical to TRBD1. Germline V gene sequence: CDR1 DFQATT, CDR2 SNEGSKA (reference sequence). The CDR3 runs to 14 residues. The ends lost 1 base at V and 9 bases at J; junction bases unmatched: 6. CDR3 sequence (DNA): TGCAGTGCTAGAGTAGGGACAGGGGAAAGGCCCCAGCATTTT. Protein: CSARVGTGERPQHF.

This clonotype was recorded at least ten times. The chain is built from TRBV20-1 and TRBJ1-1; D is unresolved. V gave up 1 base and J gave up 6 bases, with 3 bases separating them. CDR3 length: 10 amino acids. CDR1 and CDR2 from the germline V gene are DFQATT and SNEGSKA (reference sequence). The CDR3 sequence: CSARGPEAFF. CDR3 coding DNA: TGCAGTGCTAGAGGTCCTGAAGCTTTCTTT.

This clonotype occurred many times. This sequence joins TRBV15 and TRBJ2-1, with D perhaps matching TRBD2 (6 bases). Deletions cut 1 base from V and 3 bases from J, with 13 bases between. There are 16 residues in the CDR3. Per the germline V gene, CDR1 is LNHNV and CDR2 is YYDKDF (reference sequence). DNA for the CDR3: TGTGCCACCAGCAGAGGGGACTCACTCCACTACAATGAGCAGTTCTTC. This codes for CATSRGDSLHYNEQFF.

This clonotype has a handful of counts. CDR3: CASSLAGWATEAFF. As DNA, the CDR3 is TGTGCCAGCAGCTTAGCAGGGTGGGCCACTGAAGCTTTCTTT. V usage is TRBV7-9 and J usage is TRBJ1-1; no definite D call. The CDR3 sequence is 14 residues long. Germline-derived CDR1 and CDR2 are SEHNR and FQNEAQ (reference sequence). Trimming removed 0 bases at V and 4 bases at J, with 9 bases between.

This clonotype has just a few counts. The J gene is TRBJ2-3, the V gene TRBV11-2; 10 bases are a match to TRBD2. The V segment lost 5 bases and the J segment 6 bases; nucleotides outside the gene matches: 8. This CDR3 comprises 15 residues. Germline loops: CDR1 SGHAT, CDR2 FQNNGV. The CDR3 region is CASSRGLAAADTQYF. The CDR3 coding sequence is TGTGCCAGCAGCCGAGGACTAGCGGCCGCGGATACGCAGTATTTT. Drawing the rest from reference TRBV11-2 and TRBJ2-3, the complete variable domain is EAGVAQSPRYKIIEKRQSVAFWCNPISGHATLYWYQQILGQGPKLLIQFQNNGVVDDSQLPKDRFSAERLKGVDSTLKIQPAKLEDSAVYLCASSRGLAAADTQYFGPGTRLTVL.

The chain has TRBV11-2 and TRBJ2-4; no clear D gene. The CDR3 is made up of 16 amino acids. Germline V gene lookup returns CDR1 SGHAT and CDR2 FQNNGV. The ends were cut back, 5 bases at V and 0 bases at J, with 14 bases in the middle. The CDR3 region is CASSPGGAAAKNIQYF. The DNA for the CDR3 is TGTGCCAGCAGCCCCGGTGGCGCGGCAGCCAAAAACATTCAGTACTTC.

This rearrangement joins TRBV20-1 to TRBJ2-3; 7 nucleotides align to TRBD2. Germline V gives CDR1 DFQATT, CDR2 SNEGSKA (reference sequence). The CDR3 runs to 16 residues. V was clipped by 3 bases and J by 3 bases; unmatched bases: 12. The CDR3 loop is CSASFPPGGGTDTQYF. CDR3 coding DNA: TGCAGTGCTAGTTTCCCGCCCGGCGGGGGTACAGATACGCAGTATTTT.

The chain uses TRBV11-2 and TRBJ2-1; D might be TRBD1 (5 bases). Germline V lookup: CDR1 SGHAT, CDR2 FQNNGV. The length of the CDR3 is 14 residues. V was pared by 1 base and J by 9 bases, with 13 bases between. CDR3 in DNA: TGTGCCAGCAGCTTAGCAGGGAACCACATTGAGCAGTTCTTC. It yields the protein CASSLAGNHIEQFF.

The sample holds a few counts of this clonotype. The CDR3 bases are TGTGCCAGCAGCTGGACTAGCGGGGTTTGGAATGAGCAGTTCTTC. This sequence encodes CASSWTSGVWNEQFF. V gene TRBV7-6 combines with J gene TRBJ2-1; TRBD2 agrees at 12 bases. With V trimmed by 4 bases and J by 7 bases, 5 bases remained unmatched. This CDR3 has 15 residues. Germline V CDR1 and CDR2: SGHVS, FNYEAQ.